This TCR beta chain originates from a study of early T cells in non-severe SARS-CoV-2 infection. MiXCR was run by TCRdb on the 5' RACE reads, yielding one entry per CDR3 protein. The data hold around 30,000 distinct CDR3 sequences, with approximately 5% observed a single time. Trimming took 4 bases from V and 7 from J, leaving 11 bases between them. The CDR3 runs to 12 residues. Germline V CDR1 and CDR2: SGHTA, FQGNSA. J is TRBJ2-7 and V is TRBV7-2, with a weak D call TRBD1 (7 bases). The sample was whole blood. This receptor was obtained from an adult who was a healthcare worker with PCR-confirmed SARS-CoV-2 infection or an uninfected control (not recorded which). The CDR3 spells CASSSPGGEQYF. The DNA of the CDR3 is TGTGCCAGCAGCTCTCCAGGGGGGGAGCAGTACTTC.